This T cell receptor (beta chain) was documented in a study of breast tumors, draining lymph nodes, adjacent tissues. Whole-study results and caveats: Compared with lymph nodes, tumors were less diverse; compared with nontumor tissue, more.

This clonotype was detected many times. Antigen: not known. Samples came from axillary lymph nodes draining the breast cancer. TCRdb processed the multiplex PCR reads anew with MiXCR; each CDR3 protein has one entry. The sample carries about 140,000 distinct CDR3 sequences, approximately 29% recorded once. This CDR3 contains 14 residues. Trimming took off 4 bases at V and 6 bases at J, with 13 bases between the two ends. Germline V gene lookup returns CDR1 MNHEY and CDR2 SVGAGI. Sequenced: axillary lymph node tissue. The origin of this receptor is a female donor with breast cancer. Some clones in this sample may be carry-over from other donors' samples. The chain employs TRBV6-5 and TRBJ1-5; no reliable D call. The CDR3 region is CASSLLRVGQPQHF. In DNA form, the CDR3 reads TGTGCCAGCAGTTTGTTGAGGGTTGGTCAGCCCCAGCATTTT.